The 13 T cell receptor beta chains given below trace back to one sample, sequenced in a study of blood T cell repertoires in COVID-19. Clones were read by immunoSEQ multiplex PCR, and TCRdb kept only the in-frame ones, dropping some. The sample has approximately 240,000 clones; 87% are singletons. The sample taken for sequencing was PBMCs or T cells enriched from blood (not recorded which). These receptors all stem from a woman aged 25-40 years with acute COVID-19.

V gene TRBV2 combines with J gene TRBJ1-5; 11 positions agree with TRBD1. Germline V gives CDR1 SNHLY, CDR2 FYNNEI. The CDR3 is made up of 15 amino acids. With V trimmed by 5 bases and J by 7 bases, 7 bases remained unmatched. The CDR3 DNA is TGTGCCAGCAGTTCGGACAGGGGGCAGGGGCAGCCCCAGCATTTT. Its protein is CASSSDRGQGQPQHF. The complete variable domain, with remaining parts taken from reference TRBV2 and TRBJ1-5, reads EPEVTQTPSHQVTQMGQEVILRCVPISNHLYFYWYRQILGQKVEFLVSFYNNEISEKSEIFDDQFSVERPDGSNFTLKIRSTKLEDSAMYFCASSSDRGQGQPQHFGDGTRLSIL.

The chain recombines TRBV4-1 with TRBJ1-3; a possible D gene is TRBD1 (5 bases). CDR3 length: 16 amino acids. Germline V gene sequence: CDR1 MGHRA, CDR2 YSYEKL. V dropped 0 bases and J dropped 0 bases, with 9 bases sitting between them. This CDR3 is CASSQDQGPSGNTIYF. The CDR3 DNA reads TGCGCCAGCAGCCAAGATCAGGGCCCCTCTGGAAACACCATATATTTT.

The J gene is TRBJ2-2, the V gene TRBV7-2, with TRBD1 identical over 7 bases. Germline-derived CDR1 and CDR2 are SGHTA and FQGNSA. The V and J ends lost 7 bases and 0 bases, in that order; junction bases with no gene match: 2. The CDR3 is 14 amino acids. The CDR3 DNA reads as TGTGCCAGCAAGCAGGGGGCGAACACCGGGGAGCTGTTTTTT. Protein product: CASKQGANTGELFF.

CDR3 in amino acids: CASILSRVAYNEQFF. CDR3 nucleotide sequence: TGTGCCAGCATCCTGTCCCGGGTTGCCTACAATGAGCAGTTCTTC. The V call is TRBV2, the J call TRBJ2-1; D gene ambiguous. This CDR3 spans 15 amino acids. Trimming shortened V by 7 bases and J by 2 bases, and 15 bases separated the two germline ends. Germline loops: CDR1 SNHLY, CDR2 FYNNEI. Together with reference TRBV2 and TRBJ2-1, the CDR3 gives the full variable domain: EPEVTQTPSHQVTQMGQEVILRCVPISNHLYFYWYRQILGQKVEFLVSFYNNEISEKSEIFDDQFSVERPDGSNFTLKIRSTKLEDSAMYFCASILSRVAYNEQFFGPGTRLTVL.

This clone was counted only a few times. The chain couples TRBV11-2 to TRBJ1-2; D perhaps matches TRBD1 (5 bases). Germline V gene lookup returns CDR1 SGHAT and CDR2 FQNNGV. The CDR3 is 13 amino acids. Trimming pared 2 bases from V and 8 bases from J, leaving 12 bases between. CDR3 in amino acids: CASSLQGLGGYTF. CDR3 nucleotides: TGTGCCAGCAGCTTACAGGGTTTGGGGGGCTACACCTTC.

This clone was recorded many times. The rearrangement joins TRBV24-1 to TRBJ2-5, with 11 nucleotides matching TRBD1. With 5 bases clipped from V and 2 bases from J, the junction kept 6 bases outside the gene matches. Germline CDR1 is KGHDR and CDR2 is SFDVKD. The CDR3 loop spans 16 amino acids. CDR3 protein: CATSVPGDRGQETQYF. CDR3 coding DNA: TGTGCCACCAGTGTTCCCGGGGACAGGGGGCAAGAGACCCAGTACTTC.

This sequence joins TRBV11-2 and TRBJ2-7, with 8 bases identical to TRBD2. Germline trimming cut 1 base from V and 2 bases from J; bases unmatched to any gene: 4. CDR1 SGHAT and CDR2 FQNNGV come from the germline V gene. This CDR3 has 15 residues. The chain's CDR3 is CASSLAGLGTYEQYF. CDR3 sequence (DNA): TGTGCCAGCAGCTTAGCGGGACTAGGGACCTACGAGCAGTACTTC.

The chain couples TRBV4-1 to TRBJ1-2, with 7 bases fitting TRBD1. V dropped 4 bases and J dropped 4; count of bases not matched to a gene: 12. CDR3 length equals 16 residues. Germline lookup yields CDR1 MGHRA and CDR2 YSYEKL. CDR3 in DNA: TGCGCCAGCAGCCCCCAGGAGAGACAGGGAGCCTATGGCTACACCTTC. Translation gives CASSPQERQGAYGYTF.

The chain links TRBV19 to TRBJ1-2; no clear D. Trimming shortened V by 5 bases and J by 4 bases, and 14 bases separated the two germline ends. CDR3 length: 14 residues. Germline V CDR1 and CDR2: LNHDA, SQIVND (reference sequence). This chain's CDR3 is CASSLGPVLYGYTF. The CDR3, as DNA: TGTGCCAGTAGTCTAGGGCCAGTTCTCTATGGCTACACCTTC.

The rearrangement joins TRBV2 to TRBJ1-5; D is possibly TRBD1 (6 bases). The ends were cut back, 5 bases at V and 2 bases at J, with 10 bases in the middle. The CDR3 has 14 residues. From germline, CDR1 is SNHLY and CDR2 FYNNEI. CDR3 sequence: CASSRGKGNQPQHF. Here the CDR3 DNA reads TGTGCCAGCAGTAGGGGGAAGGGCAATCAGCCCCAGCATTTT.

V is TRBV4-2 and J is TRBJ2-1, with TRBD2 matching over 7 bases. Germline V gene data show CDR1 as LGHNA and CDR2 as YNFKEQ. V lost 4 bases to trimming and J lost 7 bases; unmatched junction nucleotides: 16. The CDR3 runs 17 residues. The CDR3 loop is CASSPAGGSLLGNEQFF. The DNA for the CDR3 is TGTGCCAGCAGCCCTGCGGGCGGGAGTCTATTAGGGAATGAGCAGTTCTTC.

The chain is built from TRBV7-2 and TRBJ1-3; the D is unclear. There are 14 residues in the CDR3. V lost 3 bases to trimming and J lost 0 bases, with 6 bases between them. Germline V gene sequence: CDR1 SGHTA, CDR2 FQGNSA. The CDR3 DNA follows: TGTGCCAGCAGCTTCTCAGGCTCTGGAAACACCATATATTTT. It translates to CASSFSGSGNTIYF.

This clone was detected only a few times. The rearrangement uses TRBV28 and TRBJ1-3; possible D gene TRBD1, 5 bases. The V gene lost 2 bases and the J gene lost 0 bases, with 8 bases spanning the gap. Per the germline V gene, CDR1 is MDHEN and CDR2 is SYDVKM. CDR3 length: 15 amino acids. The CDR3 nucleotides read TGTGCCAGCAGTTTAGGGGCGAGCTCTGGAAACACCATATATTTT. Its protein is CASSLGASSGNTIYF.